A selection of T cell receptor beta chains follows, all from one sample in a study of Ad26.COV2.S vaccination and SARS-CoV-2 variants. Sequencing was performed with immunoSEQ multiplex PCR; in TCRdb, only in-frame clones are kept and a portion is missing. The sample lists 200,000 to 300,000 clones; approximately 90% were seen once. This specimen was peripheral blood, taken in a trial of Ad26.COV2.S vaccine versus placebo. The receptors originated from a person aged 18-60 years who received the Ad26.COV2.S COVID-19 vaccine or a placebo. The CDR3 runs from the conserved cysteine through the conserved F or W.

TRBV10-3 CAISESMGGAWKADTQYF
TRBV7-2 CASSSRDKFPGELFF
TRBV12-3/TRBV12-4 CASGDRGRSEQYF
TRBV7-8 CASSWDPPPGRADTQYF
TRBV20-1 CSATVTGELFF
TRBV18 CASSHAGRGVEQYF
TRBV12-3/TRBV12-4 CASSLDRAYEQYF
TRBV30 CARGGGLATNEKLFF
TRBV18 CASSPLGGSNTEAFF
TRBV5-1 CASSTGLAGDYNEQFF
TRBV27 CASRQTGRETQYF
TRBV7-3 CASSFTYEQYF
TRBV30 CACQLAGLRVQYF
TRBV28 CASSLTGIGTEAFF
TRBV11-2 CASSFLRSYNEQFF
TRBV2 CASSFNEKLFF
TRBV6-4 CASSLAGGHNEQFF
TRBV11-2 CASSFLQGTHNEKLFF
TRBV18 CASSPPGQEMAGELFF
TRBV29-1 CSVEKGIPYQETQYF
TRBV6-2/TRBV6-3 CASSYPTNTGELFF
TRBV5-6 CASSSTGYEQYF
TRBV5-8 CASSLVFKGNQPQHF
TRBV4-2 CASSQVGGSEAFF
TRBV4-1 CASSQVAVTYEQYF
TRBV29-1 CSAAGEMQYF
TRBV15 CATSSRQGLDGYEQYF
TRBV3-1/TRBV3-2 CASSQESGRGDEKLFF